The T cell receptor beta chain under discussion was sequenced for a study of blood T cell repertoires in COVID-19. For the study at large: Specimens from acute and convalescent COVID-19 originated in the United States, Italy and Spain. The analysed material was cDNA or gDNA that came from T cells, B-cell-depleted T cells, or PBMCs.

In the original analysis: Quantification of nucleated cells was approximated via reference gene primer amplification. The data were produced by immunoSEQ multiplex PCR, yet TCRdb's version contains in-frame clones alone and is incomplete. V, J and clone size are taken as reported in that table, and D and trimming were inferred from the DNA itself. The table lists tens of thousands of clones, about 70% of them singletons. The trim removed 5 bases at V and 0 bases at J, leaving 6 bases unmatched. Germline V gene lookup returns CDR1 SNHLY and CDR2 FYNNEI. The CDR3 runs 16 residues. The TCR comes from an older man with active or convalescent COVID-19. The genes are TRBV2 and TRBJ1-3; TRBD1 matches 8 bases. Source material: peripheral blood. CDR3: CASSRGQAISGNTIYF. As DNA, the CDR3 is TGTGCCAGCAGTCGGGGACAGGCGATCTCTGGAAACACCATATATTTT.